One and the same sample provided the 26 T cell receptor beta chains below, sequenced in a study of cytomegalovirus exposure and HLA in healthy donors. Vbeta (60) and Jbeta (13) primers were used in the PCR. Only in-frame clones appear in the TCRdb table, and some are missing; sequencing was by immunoSEQ multiplex PCR. The sample lists some 99,000 clones, 65% to 90% occurring once. The sample consisted of PBMCs. The receptors derive from a woman aged 30 to 39 in good health and CMV-seronegative.

The rearrangement joins TRBV30 to TRBJ2-5, with D perhaps matching TRBD2 (6 bases). Matching the DNA end better, TRBJ2-7 makes the J call doubtful. The germline V gene encodes CDR1 GTSNPN and CDR2 SVGIG (reference sequence). The CDR3 length is 15 residues. The CDR3 is CAWSVPGGIAYEQYF. The CDR3 nucleotides read TGTGCCTGGAGTGTACCTGGCGGGATAGCTTACGAGCAGTACTTC.

The chain combines TRBV7-8 with TRBJ2-1; 7 bases are shared with TRBD2. Per the germline V gene, CDR1 is SGHVS and CDR2 is FQNEAQ. Trimming at V came to 2 bases and at J to 7 bases, leaving 14 bases not matched to a gene. The length of the CDR3 is 17 residues. CDR3 sequence (DNA): TGTGCCAGCAGCTTACGGGCTAGCGGAACTTTAGGGAATGAGCAGTTCTTC. This sequence encodes CASSLRASGTLGNEQFF.

V and J are TRBV7-9 and TRBJ1-2, with TRBD1 identical over 7 bases. CDR1 and CDR2 (germline): SEHNR, FQNEAQ (reference sequence). This CDR3 has 17 amino acids. J lost 4 bases, V lost 0 bases, and 11 bases had no gene match. The DNA of the CDR3 is TGTGCCAGCAGCTTAGCGGGGGGACAGCCGGAGGGCTATGGCTACACCTTC. Its translation: CASSLAGGQPEGYGYTF.

The V gene is TRBV29-1, the J gene TRBJ1-2; 7 nucleotides line up with TRBD1. Germline-derived CDR1 and CDR2 are SQVTM and ANQGSEA. This CDR3 has 13 residues. V gave up 5 bases and J gave up 1 base; unmatched junction bases: 4. The CDR3 region is CSVLRQGNYGYTF. The CDR3 region has the DNA TGCAGCGTTTTACGACAGGGTAACTATGGCTACACCTTC. Full variable domain (outside the CDR3, taken from reference TRBV29-1 and TRBJ1-2): SAVISQKPSRDICQRGTSLTIQCQVDSQVTMMFWYRQQPGQSLTLIATANQGSEATYESGFVIDKFPISRPNLTFSTLTVSNMSPEDSSIYLCSVLRQGNYGYTFGSGTRLTVV.

In this sample, this clone turned up once. The chain couples TRBV5-5 to TRBJ2-1; perhaps TRBD1 as D (6 bases). Trimming left V 6 bases short and J 2 bases short, with 15 bases between. CDR1 and CDR2 from the germline V gene are SGHKS and YYEKEE (reference sequence). This CDR3 contains 15 residues. CDR3 protein: CASTSGPGAYNEQFF. CDR3 in DNA: TGTGCCAGCACGTCCGGTCCAGGGGCCTACAATGAGCAGTTCTTC. The full variable domain, completed using reference TRBV5-5 and TRBJ2-1, is DAGVTQSPTHLIKTRGQQVTLRCSPISGHKSVSWYQQVLGQGPQFIFQYYEKEERGRGNFPDRFSARQFPNYSSELNVNALLLGDSALYLCASTSGPGAYNEQFFGPGTRLTVL.

This chain connects TRBV21-1 to TRBJ2-2; TRBD2, the table's D call, was not compared with the DNA. TRBV21-1 is a listed pseudogene. This CDR3 comprises 18 residues. CDR3 residues: CASSKGGTSGGTTGELFF. The DNA of the CDR3 is TGTGCCAGCAGCAAGGGGGGGACTAGCGGGGGGACCACCGGGGAGCTGTTTTTT.

This clone was observed a single time. The chain is built from TRBV25-1 and TRBJ2-3, with D uncertain. CDR1 is MGHDK and CDR2 is SYGVNS in the germline V gene. The CDR3 is made up of 12 amino acids. V dropped 2 bases and J dropped 6 bases, with 6 bases sitting between them. The CDR3 DNA reads TGTGCCAGCAGTGAACCCCCGGATACGCAGTATTTT. This translates into CASSEPPDTQYF.

The V and J genes are TRBV5-5 and TRBJ2-3, with 16 nucleotides matching TRBD2. The CDR3 contains 16 residues. The germline gives CDR1 SGHKS, CDR2 YYEKEE (reference sequence). J lost 7 bases, V lost 4 bases, and 6 bases had no gene match. The CDR3 is CASSPGTSGRENTQYF. The DNA for the CDR3 is TGTGCCAGCAGCCCGGGGACTAGCGGGAGGGAAAATACGCAGTATTTT.

This clone showed up just once. J is TRBJ2-3 and V is TRBV5-1, with 15 bases lining up with TRBD2. V shed 3 bases, J shed 2 bases, and the junction held 7 bases outside the gene matches. Germline V lookup: CDR1 SGHRS, CDR2 YFSETQ. CDR3 length: 18 amino acids. This CDR3 is CASSSGLAGGRYTDTQYF. CDR3 in DNA: TGCGCCAGCAGCTCGGGACTAGCGGGAGGCAGATACACAGATACGCAGTATTTT.

The CDR3 region is CASSGDVNTEAFF. CDR3 sequence (DNA): TGTGCCAGCTCGGGGGACGTGAACACTGAAGCTTTCTTT. The J gene is TRBJ1-1, the V gene TRBV9, with a possible D match to TRBD1 (5 bases). Germline V CDR1 and CDR2: SGDLS, YYNGEE. This CDR3 region has 13 residues. Trimming took 7 bases from V and 0 from J, leaving 10 bases between them.

As to this clone: Compared with germline, one end of the junction differs, possibly owing to a read error. The rearrangement joins TRBV7-3 to TRBJ2-7; TRBD1 matches 8 bases. This CDR3 comprises 17 residues. Germline V gene data show CDR1 as SGHTA and CDR2 as FQGTGA. The CDR3 DNA is TGTTCCAGCAGCTTATACGTAGCCGGGACAGGCTCCTACGAGCAGTACTTC. This encodes CSSSLYVAGTGSYEQYF.

This chain uses TRBV6-4 with TRBJ2-5; the match to TRBD2 covers 9 bases. The V gene's germline CDR1 is MRHNA and CDR2 SNTAGT. The CDR3 runs to 13 residues. The V segment lost 3 bases and the J segment 9 bases; nucleotides outside the gene matches: 5. CDR3 amino acids: CASSEREGRPQYF. Written as DNA, the CDR3 is TGTGCCAGCAGTGAGCGGGAGGGCCGCCCCCAGTACTTC.

This chain joins TRBV10-3 and TRBJ2-7, with unresolved D. The CDR3 has 14 residues. Trimming cost V 0 bases and J 4 bases, with 10 bases left between them. CDR1 and CDR2 (germline): ENHRY, SYGVKD. CDR3 protein: CAISESMGQYEQYF. CDR3 DNA sequence: TGTGCCATCAGTGAGTCGATGGGCCAATACGAGCAGTACTTC.

The chain is built from TRBV21-1 and TRBJ2-1; TRBD2 reflects the table's D call only, with no check against the DNA. TRBV21-1 is a listed pseudogene. The CDR3 is made up of 16 amino acids. The CDR3 sequence is CASSNLAGYSYNEQFF. In DNA, the CDR3 is TGTGCCAGCAGCAACCTAGCGGGGTACTCCTACAATGAGCAGTTCTTC.

The genes are TRBV10-2 and TRBJ2-5; 14 nucleotides align to TRBD2. Matching the DNA end better, TRBJ2-7 makes the J call doubtful. The CDR3 extends over 20 amino acids. Germline V gene lookup returns CDR1 WSHSY and CDR2 SAAADI. The CDR3 sequence is CASDDRRLAGGTSGSYEQYF. The CDR3 region has the DNA TGCGCCAGCGACGACCGGCGTTTGGCAGGAGGGACTAGCGGGAGCTACGAGCAGTACTTC.

This chain uses TRBV19 with TRBJ1-6; D is unresolved. The CDR3 has 14 residues. V was cut by 3 bases and J by 14 bases, with 17 bases left in between. The V gene's germline CDR1 is LNHDA and CDR2 SQIVND (reference sequence). CDR3 protein: CASSIVSRDITLHF. The CDR3 nucleotides read TGTGCCAGTAGTATCGTCTCCCGTGACATCACCCTCCACTTT.

This clone was picked up a small number of times. The V call is TRBV6-1, the J call TRBJ1-1; the D is unclear. Germline V gene lookup returns CDR1 MNHNS and CDR2 SASEGT. The CDR3 length is 13 residues. Trimming shortened V by 8 bases and J by 0 bases, and 10 bases separated the two germline ends. CDR3 in DNA: TGTGCCAGCGGAGGGCTCATGAACACTGAAGCTTTCTTT. Amino acid sequence: CASGGLMNTEAFF.

This clone occurred a few times. The V and J genes are TRBV9 and TRBJ2-3, with 13 positions matching TRBD2. This CDR3 contains 16 residues. Trimming took 3 bases from V and 3 from J; bases not matched to a gene: 4. CDR1 is SGDLS, CDR2 YYNGEE, per germline. The CDR3 coding sequence is TGTGCCAGCAGCGCCGGGACTAGCGGGACGACAGATACGCAGTATTTT. It translates to CASSAGTSGTTDTQYF.

This clone showed up just a few times. The chain has TRBV4-3 and TRBJ2-7, with a tentative D call TRBD2 (5 bases). In germline, CDR1 is LGHNA, CDR2 YSLEER. The germline V and J ends were trimmed by 1 base and 2 bases, with 15 bases remaining between them. This CDR3 is 16 amino acids long. CDR3 protein: CASSQGFHSGTYEQYF. In DNA, the CDR3 is TGCGCCAGCAGCCAAGGGTTCCACAGCGGAACCTACGAGCAGTACTTC.

This clone was seen just once. V is TRBV19 and J is TRBJ1-1; TRBD1 aligns across 8 bases. CDR1 and CDR2 from the germline V gene are LNHDA and SQIVND (reference sequence). The V gene end was trimmed by 3 bases and the J gene end by 13 bases; junction bases not matched to a gene: 16. The CDR3 length is 15 residues. The CDR3, as DNA: TGTGCCAGTAGTATTCTGACAGGGGCCAAGGATGAGCTTTTCTTT. Its translation is CASSILTGAKDELFF.

This clone has a handful of counts. The rearrangement joins TRBV5-4 to TRBJ2-7; 7 bases agree with TRBD2. Trimming took 10 bases from V and 1 from J; bases not matched to a gene: 8. The CDR3 is 13 amino acids. Germline CDR1 reads SGHNT; CDR2 reads YYREEE (reference sequence). CDR3 in DNA: TGTGCCGGGGGGTGGCGGGGGTCCTACGAGCAGTACTTC. Its protein is CAGGWRGSYEQYF.

The chain recombines TRBV7-8 with TRBJ1-2; D ambiguous. The V end was cut by 1 base, the J end by 8 bases, with 17 bases between. CDR1 is SGHVS, CDR2 FQNEAQ, per germline. The CDR3 is 15 residues long. In DNA form, the CDR3 reads TGTGCCAGCAGCTTAGTGGCTTGGGCGGACTCCGGCTACACCTTC. Translation: CASSLVAWADSGYTF.

V is TRBV5-1 and J is TRBJ1-1, with 11 bases fitting TRBD1. CDR1 is SGHRS and CDR2 is YFSETQ in the germline V gene. The trim removed 4 bases at V and 5 bases at J, leaving 7 bases unmatched. The CDR3 has 15 residues. CDR3 residues: CASSPRDRGETEAFF. For the CDR3, the DNA is TGCGCCAGCAGCCCACGGGACAGGGGGGAAACTGAAGCTTTCTTT.

The chain joins TRBV5-1 to TRBJ2-1; 7 bases agree with TRBD1. Germline loops: CDR1 SGHRS, CDR2 YFSETQ. This CDR3 comprises 15 residues. The junction had 12 bases not matched to a gene; V was cut back by 0 bases and J by 12 bases. CDR3 region: CASSLAEVDRTSQFF. Here the CDR3 DNA reads TGCGCCAGCAGCTTGGCCGAGGTGGACAGGACATCGCAGTTCTTC.

This sequence joins TRBV4-1 and TRBJ2-1; TRBD2 matches 11 bases. There are 18 residues in the CDR3. Germline CDR1 is MGHRA and CDR2 is YSYEKL. With 0 bases clipped from V and 4 bases from J, the junction kept 8 bases outside the gene matches. DNA for the CDR3: TGCGCCAGCAGCCAAGAATTCACTAGCGGGAGTAGGTACAATGAGCAGTTCTTC. This codes for CASSQEFTSGSRYNEQFF.

The chain is built from TRBV9 and TRBJ2-6, with TRBD2 as a possible D gene (6 bases). Germline CDR1 SGDLS, CDR2 YYNGEE. The CDR3 length is 17 residues. The V end was cut by 7 bases, the J end by 0 bases, with 17 bases between. CDR3 sequence reads: CASSPLAGISGANVLTF. CDR3 nucleotides: TGTGCCAGCTCTCCCCTGGCGGGGATCTCTGGGGCCAACGTCCTGACTTTC.